Listed here is a single TCR beta chain. This record belongs to a study of T-cell reconstitution after alpha-beta-depleted transplantation in children. Molecular barcoding with unique molecular identifiers was used for the TCRbeta library. TCRdb recomputed calls from the PCR reads with MiXCR, one row per CDR3 protein. The sample records approximately 130,000 distinct CDR3 sequences, around a tenth being singletons. The CDR3 runs to 17 residues. The germline V and J ends were trimmed by 5 bases and 0 bases, with 19 bases remaining between them. Sequenced material: PBMCs, mostly from graft donor cells, taken 180 days after TCRalphabeta/CD19-depleted stem cell transplant. This chain joins TRBV12-3 or TRBV12-4 and TRBJ1-1; no definite D call. The source of this sequence is a girl less than two years old who had a stem cell transplant for combined immunodeficiency, so the T cells may come from the graft donor. CDR3 coding DNA: TGTGCCAGCAGTCCCGGGTCCTATCTCCTCTTGAACACTGAAGCTTTCTTT. Its translation: CASSPGSYLLLNTEAFF.